This T cell receptor beta chain was profiled in a study of T cell repertoires in cytomegalovirus infection. This clonotype was seen only a few times. Its specificity is unknown. This CDR3 is 16 amino acids long. Trimming pared 0 bases from V and 6 bases from J, leaving 15 bases between. Germline V gene sequence: CDR1 MNHNY, CDR2 SVGAGI (reference sequence). Study-level findings and limits: HLA-C-restricted CMV-specific TCR beta clonotypes prevailed in the ex vivo response.

TCRdb reprocessed the reads with MiXCR, giving one entry per CDR3 protein. The sample contains about 360,000 distinct CDR3 sequences, about 32% of which appear only once. The receptor comes from a human donor in good health (CMV status not recorded). Some clones in this sample may be carry-over from other donors' samples. This chain joins TRBV6-6 and TRBJ1-5; D is possibly TRBD1 (5 bases). This material consisted of cultured PBMCs, taken from culture after CMV antigen stimulation. The CDR3 nucleotides read TGTGCCAGCAGTTACTCTCAGGGTATAGGCAGTCAGCCCCAGCATTTT. It is translated as CASSYSQGIGSQPQHF.